This T cell receptor (beta chain) appears in the sequencing data of a study of T cells in Graves' hyperthyroidism and ophthalmopathy. Overall study results and limits: Most thyroid clonotypes that were expanded above 0.001 also turned up in blood. A median about 7 months before onset, the model predicted ophthalmopathy.

Ophthalmopathy patients had Clinical Activity Score at least 3, NOSPECS grade at least 4, duration under 3 months. Every diagnosis used clinical symptoms, serum thyroxine and TRAb, thyroid ultrasound and orbital computed tomography. The table lists this clonotype with many counts. Its matching antigen is unknown. CDR3 size: 17 residues. The V segment lost 0 bases and the J segment 4 bases; nucleotides outside the gene matches: 5. Germline CDR1 and CDR2: SGHRS and YFSETQ. What was amplified from RNA transcripts were TCR beta CDR3 regions. The primer set for the first-round RT-PCR of the TCR CDR3 was HTBI. TCRdb re-called the multiplex PCR reads with MiXCR, one entry per CDR3 protein. The sample contains hundreds of thousands of distinct CDR3 sequences, 16% of which appear only once.

This chain uses TRBV5-1 with TRBJ2-1; 12 bases line up with TRBD2. The receptor was isolated from a woman aged 40 to 50 with Graves' ophthalmopathy. Sequencing was performed on blood. CDR3 DNA: TGCGCCAGCAGCTTGGGGGCTAGCGGGGGGGAATACAATGAGCAGTTCTTC. Its protein is CASSLGASGGEYNEQFF.